This T cell receptor (beta chain) was observed in a study of tumor-infiltrating lymphocytes in oesophageal squamous cell carcinoma. This clonotype was detected many times. A read error may be the cause here, since a much bigger clone is one base away. The CDR3 sequence is 17 residues long. Trimming shortened V by 4 bases and J by 7 bases, and 27 bases separated the two germline ends. The germline V gene has CDR1 SGHNT and CDR2 YYREEE (reference sequence). TCRdb re-derived calls from the PCR reads in MiXCR, one entry per CDR3 protein. The sample includes roughly 19,000 distinct CDR3 sequences, about two fifths of them seen just once.

The receptor was derived from a male donor with esophageal squamous cell carcinoma. The sample consisted of normal esophageal tissue next to the tumor. The V gene is TRBV5-4, the J gene TRBJ2-7; a weak D match, TRBD2 (5 bases). The CDR3, as DNA: TGTGCCAGCAGCGGTACAACGGCTAGCAAGAGATTCAATGAGCAGTACTTC. Translated, it gives CASSGTTASKRFNEQYF.